The source of this T cell receptor beta chain is a study of blood T cell repertoires in COVID-19. In the study overall: Both acute and convalescent COVID-19 samples were obtained from the United States, Italy and Spain. PBMCs, B-cell-depleted T cells, or T cells provided the cDNA or gDNA that made up the material.

In the authors' workflow: Reference gene primer amplification in the assay estimated nucleated cell counts. Sequenced by immunoSEQ multiplex PCR; TCRdb stores in-frame clones only, minus some. V and J calls and clone size come straight from that table; D and trimming were deduced from the DNA. This table has roughly 46,000 clones, approximately 90% appearing once. Sequencing input: peripheral blood. The source of this sequence is a man aged 50 to 60 with active COVID-19.

CDR3 in DNA: TGCGCCAGCAGCTTTGAACAGGGGAGAACCGGGGAGCTGTTTTTT. This codes for CASSFEQGRTGELFF. The J gene is TRBJ2-2, the V gene TRBV5-1; TRBD1 agrees at 7 bases. The germline gives CDR1 SGHRS, CDR2 YFSETQ. The junction had 6 bases not matched to a gene; V was cut back by 2 bases and J by 5 bases. The CDR3 has 15 residues.